Below are 22 T cell receptor beta chains sequenced from a single sample in a study of cytomegalovirus exposure and HLA in healthy donors. Use of 60 Vbeta and 13 Jbeta primers characterized the PCR. Data came from immunoSEQ multiplex PCR; TCRdb stores just in-frame clones and leaves some out. In the table there are some 110,000 clones, 77% of which are singletons. Input material: PBMCs. The receptors originated from a woman aged 40 to 55 in good health and CMV-seropositive.

This clone was seen just once. J is TRBJ1-4 and V is TRBV7-2, with D maybe TRBD1 (5 bases). V was cut by 6 bases and J by 7 bases, with 15 bases left in between. The CDR3 has 14 amino acids. CDR1 and CDR2 (germline): SGHTA, FQGNSA. The chain's CDR3 is CASRATGSGEKLFF. The CDR3 DNA is TGTGCCAGCAGGGCCACAGGTTCCGGTGAAAAACTGTTTTTT.

V is TRBV28 and J is TRBJ2-3; TRBD2 matches 8 bases. Germline-derived CDR1 and CDR2 are MDHEN and SYDVKM. The CDR3 totals 15 residues. Trimming removed 8 bases from V and 8 bases from J; junction bases left unmatched: 15. CDR3 coding DNA: TGTGCCAGCGGCCCAAGCGGGAGTGCATGGGGTACGCAGTATTTT. Its translation: CASGPSGSAWGTQYF.

This clone appeared once. This chain links TRBV19 with TRBJ2-6; 9 bases line up with TRBD1. This CDR3 comprises 17 residues. Trimming took 2 bases from V and 0 from J; bases not matched to a gene: 2. Germline assignment: CDR1 LNHDA and CDR2 SQIVND (reference sequence). The CDR3 is CASSIRGQGSGANVLTF. CDR3 in DNA: TGTGCCAGTAGTATAAGGGGACAGGGCTCTGGGGCCAACGTCCTGACTTTC.

The chain has TRBV30 and TRBJ1-1, with unresolved D. The CDR3 is 11 amino acids. Germline CDR1 reads GTSNPN; CDR2 reads SVGIG (reference sequence). V was trimmed by 8 bases and J by 3 bases, leaving 10 bases between them. The CDR3 DNA is TGTGCCAGGGAGAGGCACACTGAAGCTTTCTTT. Protein product: CARERHTEAFF.

This sequence joins TRBV29-1 and TRBJ2-2; 10 bases agree with TRBD1. Trimming took 5 bases from V and 6 from J; bases not matched to a gene: 9. This CDR3 has 15 residues. CDR1 SQVTM and CDR2 ANQGSEA come from the germline V gene. The CDR3 DNA reads as TGCAGCGTTCAATCAAGGACAGGGGGGGCCGGGGAGCTGTTTTTT. It translates to CSVQSRTGGAGELFF.

The rearrangement links TRBV19 to TRBJ2-2; the match to TRBD1 covers 8 bases. After removal of 7 bases from V and 5 bases from J, the junction contained 9 bases not matched to a gene. CDR3 size: 15 residues. Germline V gives CDR1 LNHDA, CDR2 SQIVND (reference sequence). The CDR3 here is CASTPPGGRTGELFF. CDR3 nucleotides: TGTGCCAGTACCCCACCAGGGGGCCGGACCGGGGAGCTGTTTTTT.

This clone was observed a few times. The V call is TRBV5-4, the J call TRBJ1-1; TRBD1 matches 7 bases. The CDR3 length is 15 residues. Trimming removed 3 bases from V and 2 bases from J; junction bases left unmatched: 7. CDR1 is SGHNT, CDR2 YYREEE, per germline (reference sequence). CDR3 region: CASSSPTGPNTEAFF. As DNA, the CDR3 is TGTGCCAGCAGCTCCCCGACAGGGCCCAACACTGAAGCTTTCTTT. Full variable domain (missing parts from reference TRBV5-4 and TRBJ1-1): ETGVTQSPTHLIKTRGQQVTLRCSSQSGHNTVSWYQQALGQGPQFIFQYYREEENGRGNFPPRFSGLQFPNYSSELNVNALELDDSALYLCASSSPTGPNTEAFFGQGTRLTVV.

This chain connects TRBV29-1 to TRBJ2-1; 7 bases match TRBD2. Unmatched junction bases numbered 9, after V lost 6 bases and J lost 10 bases. The V gene's germline CDR1 is SQVTM and CDR2 ANQGSEA. The CDR3 runs 12 residues. The CDR3 region has the DNA TGCAGCGTCCCATTTACGGGGGGAGAGCAGTTCTTC. Protein sequence: CSVPFTGGEQFF.

CDR3 loop: CAIRTRNDEQFF. The CDR3 DNA follows: TGTGCCATCAGGACAAGAAATGATGAGCAGTTCTTC. The chain recombines TRBV10-3 with TRBJ2-1; D ambiguous. This CDR3 region has 12 residues. Trimming shortened V by 6 bases and J by 8 bases, and 11 bases separated the two germline ends. Germline V lookup: CDR1 ENHRY, CDR2 SYGVKD.

This clone was counted between two and nine times. The chain employs TRBV20-1 and TRBJ1-1; D is unresolved. The V gene lost 5 bases and the J gene lost 8 bases, with 9 bases spanning the gap. The germline gives CDR1 DFQATT, CDR2 SNEGSKA (reference sequence). This CDR3 contains 10 residues. The CDR3 bases are TGCAGTGCTTACGAGGCAGAAGCTTTCTTT. Translating it yields CSAYEAEAFF.

In its sample, this clone was seen a few times. At one end, the junction sequence differs from germline, possibly due to a read error. The chain couples TRBV7-9 to TRBJ1-4; D might be TRBD1 (6 bases). The CDR3 consists of 16 residues. The germline gives CDR1 SEHNR, CDR2 FQNEAQ (reference sequence). The CDR3 is CSSSLRQAATNEKLFF. The CDR3 DNA reads as TGTTCCAGCAGCTTACGACAGGCTGCAACTAATGAAAAACTGTTTTTT.

This chain uses TRBV28 with TRBJ1-2, with a tentative D call TRBD1 (5 bases). Trimming left V 5 bases short and J 8 bases short, with 15 bases between. CDR1 and CDR2 (germline): MDHEN, SYDVKM. This CDR3 has 13 residues. The DNA of the CDR3 is TGTGCCAGCAGTCTCCGAGCAGGGATCGGCTACACCTTC. This gives the protein CASSLRAGIGYTF.

This clone was detected only once. The chain combines TRBV7-2 with TRBJ2-5; TRBD2 is a possible D gene (6 bases). This CDR3 comprises 14 residues. V was pared by 3 bases and J by 1 base, with 9 bases between. Per germline, CDR1 SGHTA and CDR2 FQGNSA. CDR3 in DNA: TGTGCCAGCAGCTTCCGGGAGCTCCAAGAGACCCAGTACTTC. Its translation: CASSFRELQETQYF.

The rearrangement joins TRBV13 to TRBJ1-6; 7 bases agree with TRBD1. The ends lost 0 bases at V and 7 bases at J; junction bases unmatched: 3. The germline gives CDR1 PRHDT, CDR2 FYEKMQ (reference sequence). CDR3 size: 15 residues. In nucleotides, the CDR3 is TGTGCCAGCAGCTTAGGGACAGGGAGGAATTCACCCCTCCACTTT. Amino acids: CASSLGTGRNSPLHF.

This sequence joins TRBV28 and TRBJ1-5, with 8 bases aligning to TRBD1. CDR1 and CDR2 (germline): MDHEN, SYDVKM. This CDR3 spans 17 amino acids. V lost 1 base to trimming and J lost 2 bases; unmatched junction nucleotides: 7. CDR3 coding DNA: TGTGCCAGCAGTTTATCTCAGGGGGCGCTAGGCAATCAGCCCCAGCATTTT. This translates into CASSLSQGALGNQPQHF. Full variable domain (remainder filled in from reference TRBV28 and TRBJ1-5): DVKVTQSSRYLVKRTGEKVFLECVQDMDHENMFWYRQDPGLGLRLIYFSYDVKMKEKGDIPEGYSVSREKKERFSLILESASTNQTSMYLCASSLSQGALGNQPQHFGDGTRLSIL.

V gene TRBV4-1 combines with J gene TRBJ2-4; 9 nucleotides line up with TRBD2. The germline CDR1 and CDR2 sequences are MGHRA and YSYEKL. Losses at the gene ends were 2 bases for V and 6 bases for J; bases not matched to a gene: 14. CDR3 length equals 18 residues. CDR3 loop: CASSQYGQRAGGRNIQYF. CDR3 coding DNA: TGCGCCAGCAGCCAATACGGGCAAAGGGCGGGAGGGAGAAACATTCAGTACTTC.

This sequence joins TRBV2 and TRBJ2-5; no definite D call. The J call is uncertain, as TRBJ2-7 better fits the DNA end. CDR1 SNHLY and CDR2 FYNNEI come from the germline V gene. The CDR3 length is 13 residues. The DNA for the CDR3 is TGTGCCAGCAGACCGTCCCTCACCTACGAGCAGTACTTC. It specifies CASRPSLTYEQYF.

Concerning this clone itself: At one of its ends the junction is not consistent with the germline gene, which may arise from a read error. This chain links TRBV29-1 with TRBJ1-5; D perhaps matches TRBD1 (6 bases). CDR1 and CDR2 from the germline V gene are SQVTM and ANQGSEA. The CDR3 length is 11 residues. The CDR3 here is CSVVSRDIRYF. The DNA for the CDR3 is TGCAGCGTTGTCTCCCGGGACATCCGTTATTTT.

This rearrangement joins TRBV30 to TRBJ2-3, with TRBD2 identical over 12 bases. The CDR3 has 16 amino acids. Trimming took 2 bases from V and 4 from J; bases not matched to a gene: 7. Germline CDR1 reads GTSNPN; CDR2 reads SVGIG (reference sequence). The CDR3, as DNA: TGTGCCTGGAGTTACGGACTAGCGGGAATTGCAGATACGCAGTATTTT. Amino acids: CAWSYGLAGIADTQYF.

The chain links TRBV6-1 to TRBJ2-1; D may be TRBD2 (5 bases). Trimming stripped 6 bases from V and 8 bases from J, with 14 bases between. Per germline, CDR1 MNHNS and CDR2 SASEGT. The CDR3 loop spans 13 amino acids. Here the CDR3 DNA reads TGTGCCAGCAGCCTAGTAAGGACTGATGAGCAGTTCTTC. It codes for CASSLVRTDEQFF.

The rearrangement joins TRBV6-1 to TRBJ1-5; 9 nucleotides line up with TRBD1. This CDR3 spans 18 amino acids. Germline CDR1 is MNHNS and CDR2 is SASEGT. The ends lost 2 bases at V and 2 bases at J; junction bases unmatched: 10. The CDR3 protein is CASSEKDRGLGGNQPQHF. The CDR3 DNA sequence: TGTGCCAGCAGTGAAAAGGACAGGGGATTGGGAGGCAATCAGCCCCAGCATTTT.

The V and J genes are TRBV19 and TRBJ1-1; 8 bases map to TRBD1. Germline lookup yields CDR1 LNHDA and CDR2 SQIVND (reference sequence). V was clipped by 5 bases and J by 5 bases; unmatched bases: 4. The CDR3 spans 13 residues. CDR3 in amino acids: CASSARQGTEAFF. Written as DNA, the CDR3 is TGTGCCAGTAGTGCCCGACAGGGGACTGAAGCTTTCTTT. The variable domain in full, with the rest retrieved from reference TRBV19 and TRBJ1-1, is DGGITQSPKYLFRKEGQNVTLSCEQNLNHDAMYWYRQDPGQGLRLIYYSQIVNDFQKGDIAEGYSVSREKKESFPLTVTSAQKNPTAFYLCASSARQGTEAFFGQGTRLTVV.